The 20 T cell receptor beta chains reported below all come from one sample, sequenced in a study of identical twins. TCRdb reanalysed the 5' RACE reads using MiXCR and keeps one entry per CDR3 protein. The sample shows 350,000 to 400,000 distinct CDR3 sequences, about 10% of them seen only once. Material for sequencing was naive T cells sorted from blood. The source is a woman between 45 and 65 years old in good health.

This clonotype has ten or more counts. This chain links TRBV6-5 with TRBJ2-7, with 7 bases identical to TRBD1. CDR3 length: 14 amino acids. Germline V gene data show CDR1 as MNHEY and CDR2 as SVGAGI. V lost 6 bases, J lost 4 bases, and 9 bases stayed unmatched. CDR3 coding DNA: TGTGCCAGCAGGGGGTGGGACAGATTATACGAGCAGTACGTC. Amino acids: CASRGWDRLYEQYV.

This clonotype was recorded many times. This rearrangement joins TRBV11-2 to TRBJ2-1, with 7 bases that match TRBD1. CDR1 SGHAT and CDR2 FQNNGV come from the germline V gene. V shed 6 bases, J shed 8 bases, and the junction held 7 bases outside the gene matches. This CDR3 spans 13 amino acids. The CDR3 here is CASRTPGTDEQFF. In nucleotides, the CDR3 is TGTGCCAGCAGGACTCCCGGGACAGATGAGCAGTTCTTC. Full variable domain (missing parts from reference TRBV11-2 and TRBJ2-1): EAGVAQSPRYKIIEKRQSVAFWCNPISGHATLYWYQQILGQGPKLLIQFQNNGVVDDSQLPKDRFSAERLKGVDSTLKIQPAKLEDSAVYLCASRTPGTDEQFFGPGTRLTVL.

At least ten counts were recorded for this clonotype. The CDR3 protein is CASSASITGELFF. The CDR3 nucleotides are TGTGCCAGCAGTGCCTCCATTACCGGGGAGCTGTTTTTT. The genes are TRBV6-5 and TRBJ2-2, with D uncertain. Germline CDR1 and CDR2: MNHEY and SVGAGI. The CDR3 length is 13 residues. Trimming took 5 bases from V and 5 from J, leaving 9 bases between them.

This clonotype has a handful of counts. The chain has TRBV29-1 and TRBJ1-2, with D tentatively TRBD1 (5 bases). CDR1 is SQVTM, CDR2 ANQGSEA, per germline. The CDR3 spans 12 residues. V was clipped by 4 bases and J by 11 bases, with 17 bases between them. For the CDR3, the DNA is TGCAGCGTTGTCGGGGCAGCCGTCGAGTACACCTTC. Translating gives CSVVGAAVEYTF.

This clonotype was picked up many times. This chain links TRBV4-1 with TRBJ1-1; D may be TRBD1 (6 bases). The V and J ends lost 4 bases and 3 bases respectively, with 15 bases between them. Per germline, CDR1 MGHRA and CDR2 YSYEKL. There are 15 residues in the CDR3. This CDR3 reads CASSPTGPGDTEAFF. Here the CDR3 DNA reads TGCGCCAGCAGCCCGACAGGACCTGGGGACACTGAAGCTTTCTTT.

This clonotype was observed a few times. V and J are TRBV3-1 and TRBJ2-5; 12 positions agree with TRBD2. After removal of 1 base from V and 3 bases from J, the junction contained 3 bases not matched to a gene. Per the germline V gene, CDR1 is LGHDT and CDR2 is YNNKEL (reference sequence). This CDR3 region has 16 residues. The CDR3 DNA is TGTGCCAGCAGCCAAGTGACTAGCGGGAGTAAAGAGACCCAGTACTTC. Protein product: CASSQVTSGSKETQYF.

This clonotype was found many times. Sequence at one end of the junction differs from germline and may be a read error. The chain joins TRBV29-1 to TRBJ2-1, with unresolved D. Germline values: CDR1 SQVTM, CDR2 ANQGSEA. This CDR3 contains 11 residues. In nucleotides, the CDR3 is TGCAGCGTTGAAGATCCTGGGGAAGAGATCTTC. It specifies CSVEDPGEEIF.

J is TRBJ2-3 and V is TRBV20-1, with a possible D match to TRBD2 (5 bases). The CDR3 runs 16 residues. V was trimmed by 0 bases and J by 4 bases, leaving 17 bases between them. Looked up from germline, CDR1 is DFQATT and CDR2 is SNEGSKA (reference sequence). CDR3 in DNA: TGCAGTGCTAGAGATCCGGGGTCGGGTAAAGCAGATACGCAGTATTTT. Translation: CSARDPGSGKADTQYF.

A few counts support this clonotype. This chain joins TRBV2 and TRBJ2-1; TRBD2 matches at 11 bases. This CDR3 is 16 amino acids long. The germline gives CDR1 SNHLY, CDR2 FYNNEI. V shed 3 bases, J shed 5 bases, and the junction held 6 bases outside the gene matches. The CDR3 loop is CASSDRLAGLNNEQFF. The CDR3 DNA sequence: TGTGCCAGCAGTGATCGACTAGCGGGACTGAACAATGAGCAGTTCTTC. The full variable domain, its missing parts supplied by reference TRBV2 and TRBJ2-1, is EPEVTQTPSHQVTQMGQEVILRCVPISNHLYFYWYRQILGQKVEFLVSFYNNEISEKSEIFDDQFSVERPDGSNFTLKIRSTKLEDSAMYFCASSDRLAGLNNEQFFGPGTRLTVL.

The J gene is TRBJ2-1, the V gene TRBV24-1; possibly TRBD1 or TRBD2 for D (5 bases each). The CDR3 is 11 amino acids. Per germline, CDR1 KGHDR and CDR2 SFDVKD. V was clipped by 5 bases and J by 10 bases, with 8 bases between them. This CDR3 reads CATSGGLEQFF. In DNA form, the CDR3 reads TGTGCCACCAGTGGGGGGTTGGAGCAGTTCTTC.

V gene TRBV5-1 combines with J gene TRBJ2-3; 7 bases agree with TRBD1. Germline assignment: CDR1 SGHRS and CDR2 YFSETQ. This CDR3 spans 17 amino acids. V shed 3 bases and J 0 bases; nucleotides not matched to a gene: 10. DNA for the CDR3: TGCGCCAGCAGCTCAACTCGACAGGGTGGTAGCACAGATACGCAGTATTTT. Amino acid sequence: CASSSTRQGGSTDTQYF. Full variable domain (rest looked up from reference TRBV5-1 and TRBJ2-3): KAGVTQTPRYLIKTRGQQVTLSCSPISGHRSVSWYQQTPGQGLQFLFEYFSETQRNKGNFPGRFSGRQFSNSRSEMNVSTLELGDSALYLCASSSTRQGGSTDTQYFGPGTRLTVL.

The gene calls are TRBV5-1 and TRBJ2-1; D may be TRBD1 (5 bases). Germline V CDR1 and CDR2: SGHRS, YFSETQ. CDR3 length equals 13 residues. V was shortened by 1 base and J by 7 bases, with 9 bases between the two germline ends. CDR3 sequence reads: CASSLLQENEQFF. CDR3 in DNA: TGCGCCAGCAGCTTGCTACAGGAGAATGAGCAGTTCTTC.

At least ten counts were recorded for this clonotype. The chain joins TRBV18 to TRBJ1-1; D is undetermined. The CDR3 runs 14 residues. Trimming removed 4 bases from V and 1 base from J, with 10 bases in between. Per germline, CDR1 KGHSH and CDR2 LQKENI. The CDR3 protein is CASSRAGENTEAFF. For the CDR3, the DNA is TGTGCCAGCTCACGGGCAGGAGAGAACACTGAAGCTTTCTTT.

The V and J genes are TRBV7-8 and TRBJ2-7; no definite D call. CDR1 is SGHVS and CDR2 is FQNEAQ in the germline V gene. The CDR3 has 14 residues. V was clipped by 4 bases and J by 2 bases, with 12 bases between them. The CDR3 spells CASSSAPKPYEQYV. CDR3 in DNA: TGTGCCAGCAGCTCCGCTCCGAAACCCTACGAGCAGTACGTC.

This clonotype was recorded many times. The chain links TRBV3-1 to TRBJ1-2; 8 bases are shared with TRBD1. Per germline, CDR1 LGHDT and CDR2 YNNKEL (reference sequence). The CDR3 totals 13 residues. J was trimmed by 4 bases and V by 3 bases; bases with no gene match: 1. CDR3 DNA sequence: TGTGCCAGCAGCCACGACAGGGGCTATGGCTACACCTTC. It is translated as CASSHDRGYGYTF.

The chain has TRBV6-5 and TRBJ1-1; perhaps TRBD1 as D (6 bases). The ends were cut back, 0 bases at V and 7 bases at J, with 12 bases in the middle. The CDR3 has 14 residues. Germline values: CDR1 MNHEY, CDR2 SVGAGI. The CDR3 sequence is CASSYSGDKIEAFF. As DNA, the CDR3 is TGTGCCAGCAGTTACTCGGGGGACAAAATTGAAGCTTTCTTT.

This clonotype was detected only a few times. CDR3 sequence: CATSPSGLTDTQYF. The DNA for the CDR3 is TGTGCCACCAGTCCTAGCGGGCTTACAGATACGCAGTATTTT. The chain recombines TRBV24-1 with TRBJ2-3; 8 nucleotides agree with TRBD2. The CDR3 contains 14 residues. V shed 6 bases, J shed 3 bases, and the junction held 4 bases outside the gene matches. Germline CDR1 and CDR2: KGHDR and SFDVKD.

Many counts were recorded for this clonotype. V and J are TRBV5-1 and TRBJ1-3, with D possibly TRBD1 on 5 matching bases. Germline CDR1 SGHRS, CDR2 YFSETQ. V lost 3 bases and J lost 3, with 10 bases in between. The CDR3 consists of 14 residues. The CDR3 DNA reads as TGCGCCAGCAGCTCAAGACAGCATGGAAACACCATATATTTT. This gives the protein CASSSRQHGNTIYF.

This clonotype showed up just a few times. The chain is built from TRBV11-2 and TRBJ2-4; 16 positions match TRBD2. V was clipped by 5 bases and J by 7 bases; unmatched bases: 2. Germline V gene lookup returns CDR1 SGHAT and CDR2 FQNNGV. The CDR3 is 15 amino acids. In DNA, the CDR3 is TGTGCCAGCAGCCAGGGACTAGCGGGAGGGAACATTCAGTACTTC. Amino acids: CASSQGLAGGNIQYF.

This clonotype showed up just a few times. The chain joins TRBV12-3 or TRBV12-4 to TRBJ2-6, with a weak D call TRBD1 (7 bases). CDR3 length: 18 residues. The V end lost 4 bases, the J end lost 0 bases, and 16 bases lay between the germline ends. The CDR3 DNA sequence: TGTGCCAGCAGTTCCTTTCGCGGGGACAGCTCTGGGGCCAACGTCCTGACTTTC. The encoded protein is CASSSFRGDSSGANVLTF.